This passage covers 3 T cell receptor beta chains from one sample sequenced in a study of response to subunit inactivated influenza vaccine. TCRdb used MiXCR to reprocess the RT-PCR reads, holding one entry per CDR3 protein. This sample has roughly 570,000 distinct CDR3 sequences, with roughly 13% found just once. The input for sequencing was PBMCs from blood, taken 35 to 45 days after vaccination. These receptors were obtained from a man aged 50 to 59 who received an inactivated influenza vaccine.

The rearrangement uses TRBV5-1 and TRBJ2-7; 14 bases line up with TRBD2. This CDR3 has 18 residues. Germline CDR1 and CDR2: SGHRS and YFSETQ. V lost 3 bases and J lost 3; bases outside the gene matches: 11. For the CDR3, the DNA is TGCGCCAGCAGCTGGACCTCGGGACTAGCGGGAGTGGTCTACGAGCAGTACTTC. This gives the protein CASSWTSGLAGVVYEQYF.

The chain recombines TRBV7-2 with TRBJ2-3; no clear D. The CDR3 is 14 amino acids. The germline V and J ends were trimmed by 2 bases and 2 bases, with 8 bases remaining between them. Germline CDR1 reads SGHTA; CDR2 reads FQGNSA. CDR3 bases: TGTGCCAGCAGCTTAAGTTCCCACACAGATACGCAGTATTTT. Translation: CASSLSSHTDTQYF.

The rearrangement uses TRBV6-1 and TRBJ2-1; no clear D. Trimming removed 6 bases at V and 0 bases at J, with 15 bases between. The CDR3 totals 16 residues. The V gene's germline CDR1 is MNHNS and CDR2 SASEGT. In DNA, the CDR3 is TGTGCCAGCAGACCTAATGCTTGGAGCTCCTACAATGAGCAGTTCTTC. Its translation is CASRPNAWSSYNEQFF.